Presented here are 28 T cell receptor beta chains from one specimen sequenced in a study of T cells in Graves' hyperthyroidism and ophthalmopathy. RNA transcripts provided the source from which TCR beta CDR3 regions were amplified. Researchers ran a first-round RT-PCR on the TCR CDR3 using the HTBI primer set. TCRdb itself ran the multiplex PCR reads through MiXCR, one entry per CDR3 protein. The sample shows hundreds of thousands of distinct CDR3 sequences, more than 11% of them seen only once. Sequences were obtained from blood. These receptors were obtained from a woman in her twenties or thirties with Graves' hyperthyroidism that later progressed to Graves' ophthalmopathy.

This clonotype was observed at least ten times. This chain links TRBV10-3 with TRBJ2-1, with D maybe TRBD1 (5 bases). V lost 0 bases, J lost 2 bases, and 11 bases lay in between. The V gene's germline CDR1 is ENHRY and CDR2 SYGVKD. The CDR3 extends over 16 amino acids. The CDR3 is CAISESTGFAYNEQFF. In DNA form, the CDR3 reads TGTGCCATCAGTGAGTCCACAGGCTTTGCCTACAATGAGCAGTTCTTC.

This clonotype came up a few times. The chain combines TRBV6-2 or TRBV6-3 with TRBJ1-2; D remains unclear. With 6 bases removed from V and 8 bases from J, the gap between germline ends came to 22 bases. This CDR3 region has 15 residues. CDR1 is MNHEY and CDR2 is SVGEGT in the germline V gene. In DNA, the CDR3 is TGTGCCAGCAGACAGTCTTCTTCGGGGTCATTCGGCTACACCTTC. Translating it yields CASRQSSSGSFGYTF.

CDR3 amino acids: CSARTATEGAFF. CDR3 coding DNA: TGCAGTGCTAGGACAGCAACCGAGGGAGCTTTCTTT. The chain recombines TRBV20-1 with TRBJ1-1; D might be TRBD1 (5 bases). Trimming pared 3 bases from V and 10 bases from J, leaving 15 bases between. The CDR3 runs to 12 residues. Per germline, CDR1 DFQATT and CDR2 SNEGSKA (reference sequence).

In this sample, this clonotype turned up many times. DNA of the CDR3: TGTGCCAGTAGCACCGGGACCGGGAGTCAGCCCCAGCATTTT. Protein product: CASSTGTGSQPQHF. The gene calls are TRBV19 and TRBJ1-5; the D gene is possibly TRBD1 (5 bases). Per germline, CDR1 LNHDA and CDR2 SQIVND (reference sequence). The V gene lost 6 bases and the J gene lost 6 bases, with 15 bases spanning the gap. The CDR3 is 14 amino acids. Filled out from reference TRBV19 and TRBJ1-5, the complete variable domain reads DGGITQSPKYLFRKEGQNVTLSCEQNLNHDAMYWYRQDPGQGLRLIYYSQIVNDFQKGDIAEGYSVSREKKESFPLTVTSAQKNPTAFYLCASSTGTGSQPQHFGDGTRLSIL.

This clonotype was recorded at least ten times. The chain has TRBV10-3 and TRBJ1-2; D not certain. Between the trimmed V and J ends, which lost 6 bases and 7 bases, there was a span of 12 bases. This CDR3 region has 12 residues. CDR1 is ENHRY, CDR2 SYGVKD, per germline. The CDR3: CAIRGLDGGYTF. In nucleotides, the CDR3 is TGTGCCATCAGAGGGCTGGATGGTGGCTACACCTTC.

This clonotype occurred a few times. The chain combines TRBV12-3 or TRBV12-4 with TRBJ1-1; TRBD1 matches at 8 bases. The CDR3 length is 16 residues. V lost 7 bases to trimming and J lost 2 bases; unmatched junction nucleotides: 12. CDR3 DNA sequence: TGTGCCAGCATCCCCCTCCCCGGACAGGGCAACACTGAAGCTTTCTTT. It encodes CASIPLPGQGNTEAFF.

In its sample, this clonotype was seen many times. This chain joins TRBV10-3 and TRBJ2-7, with 11 bases fitting TRBD2. Germline CDR1 is ENHRY and CDR2 is SYGVKD. The ends lost 3 bases at V and 4 bases at J; junction bases unmatched: 8. CDR3 length: 16 amino acids. The CDR3 DNA is TGTGCCATCAGTGACAGGGGAACTAGCGGGAGTTACGAGCAGTACTTC. It translates to CAISDRGTSGSYEQYF.

This clonotype was observed many times. The V gene is TRBV27, the J gene TRBJ2-5, with 7 bases lining up with TRBD2. Germline CDR1 reads MNHEY; CDR2 reads SMNVEV (reference sequence). This CDR3 is built from 16 residues. With V trimmed by 7 bases and J by 5 bases, 16 bases remained unmatched. CDR3 sequence (DNA): TGTGCCAGCACGCGAACTGTGGCGGGAGCCGGGGAGACCCAGTACTTC. Encoded protein: CASTRTVAGAGETQYF.

Worth noting for this clonotype: One base away lies a much larger clone, so this may be a sequencing read error. The rearrangement joins TRBV7-2 to TRBJ2-1, with D possibly TRBD1 on 5 matching bases. CDR1 and CDR2 from the germline V gene are SGHTA and FQGNSA. There are 15 residues in the CDR3. Here the CDR3 DNA reads TGTGCCAGCAGCTCGGTGTCCATCACGGACAATGAGCAGTGCTTC. As protein: CASSSVSITDNEQCF.

The CDR3 nucleotides are TGTGCCAGCAGTCAACCGCAGGGTAGAGACATTCAGTACTTC. Residues: CASSQPQGRDIQYF. V and J are TRBV3-1 and TRBJ2-4, with TRBD1 as a possible D gene (5 bases). The ends were cut back, 6 bases at V and 8 bases at J, with 17 bases in the middle. CDR1 and CDR2 (germline): LGHDT, YNNKEL (reference sequence). CDR3 length equals 14 residues.

This clonotype was recorded at least ten times. The chain joins TRBV18 to TRBJ1-4; D uncertain. Between the trimmed V and J ends, which lost 6 bases and 7 bases, there was a span of 15 bases. CDR1 is KGHSH and CDR2 is LQKENI in the germline V gene. The CDR3 sequence is 14 residues long. Here the CDR3 reads CASSQLTTPEKLFF. The DNA of the CDR3 is TGTGCCAGCTCCCAACTAACGACACCTGAAAAACTGTTTTTT.

V is TRBV7-3 and J is TRBJ2-1; D may correspond to TRBD1 or TRBD2 (5 bases each). Germline CDR1 reads SGHTA; CDR2 reads FQGTGA. The V end was cut by 7 bases, the J end by 13 bases, with 14 bases between. This CDR3 is built from 11 residues. The CDR3 DNA sequence: TGTGCCAGCATTCAACGGGGCCAACAGTTCTTC. Amino acids: CASIQRGQQFF.

The genes are TRBV5-5 and TRBJ2-1; 7 positions agree with TRBD2. CDR3 size: 15 residues. CDR1 and CDR2 (germline): SGHKS, YYEKEE (reference sequence). V gave up 3 bases and J gave up 3 bases; unmatched junction bases: 6. CDR3: CASSSWGGNYNEQFF. CDR3 sequence (DNA): TGTGCCAGCAGCTCCTGGGGGGGAAACTACAATGAGCAGTTCTTC.

The gene calls are TRBV10-3 and TRBJ2-7; 8 bases agree with TRBD1. With V trimmed by 7 bases and J by 0 bases, 8 bases remained unmatched. Germline V lookup: CDR1 ENHRY, CDR2 SYGVKD. The CDR3 is 15 amino acids. In DNA form, the CDR3 reads TGTGCCATCACCGGCGGGACAGGTAGCTCCTACGAGCAGTACTTC. Protein sequence: CAITGGTGSSYEQYF.

At least ten counts were recorded for this clonotype. The V and J genes are TRBV6-5 and TRBJ2-3; the D is unclear. Looked up from germline, CDR1 is MNHEY and CDR2 is SVGAGI. V was shortened by 4 bases and J by 4 bases, with 12 bases between the two germline ends. The CDR3 extends over 14 amino acids. Written as DNA, the CDR3 is TGTGCCAGCAGTTCGGCCGGTTGGGCAGATACGCAGTATTTT. Its translation is CASSSAGWADTQYF.

This clonotype was recorded a few times. CDR3: CASSQGRSVGSYNEQFF. Written as DNA, the CDR3 is TGCGCCAGCAGCCAAGGCAGAAGCGTCGGCTCCTACAATGAGCAGTTCTTC. The V gene is TRBV4-1, the J gene TRBJ2-1; no definite D call. Germline CDR1 is MGHRA and CDR2 is YSYEKL. V was clipped by 1 base and J by 0 bases, with 13 bases between them. The CDR3 has 17 amino acids.

The CDR3 DNA follows: TGTGCCAGCAGGGCGGAGGGGTTCTACGAGCAGTACTTC. Protein product: CASRAEGFYEQYF. The rearrangement links TRBV25-1 to TRBJ2-7, with D perhaps matching TRBD2 (6 bases). Between the trimmed V and J ends, which lost 6 bases and 3 bases, there was a span of 12 bases. This CDR3 region has 13 residues. Per germline, CDR1 MGHDK and CDR2 SYGVNS.

About this clonotype: This may come from a read error, since a much larger clone is one base off. This chain links TRBV6-2 or TRBV6-3 with TRBJ2-7; D uncertain. V shed 0 bases and J shed 0 bases, with 15 bases lying between them. Germline assignment: CDR1 MNHEY and CDR2 SVGEGT. The CDR3 runs 17 residues. The chain's CDR3 is CASSYSMESKSSYEQYF. The CDR3, as DNA: TGTGCCAGCAGTTACTCGATGGAGTCGAAGAGCTCCTACGAGCAGTACTTC.

A few counts support this clonotype. The chain links TRBV6-1 to TRBJ1-1; 7 positions agree with TRBD1. With V trimmed by 6 bases and J by 11 bases, 6 bases remained unmatched. The CDR3 totals 11 residues. Germline lookup yields CDR1 MNHNS and CDR2 SASEGT. The chain's CDR3 is CASRRTGKAFF. CDR3 sequence (DNA): TGTGCCAGCAGAAGGACAGGTAAGGCTTTCTTT.

About this clonotype itself: Possible read error: a much larger clone is one base away. J is TRBJ2-7 and V is TRBV18; 7 bases match TRBD2. In germline, CDR1 is KGHSH, CDR2 LQKENI. The CDR3 runs 13 residues. Here the CDR3 DNA reads TGTGCCAGCTCAACACCATTAGCGGGCGAGCAGTACTTC. Its protein is CASSTPLAGEQYF.

There are a few counts of this clonotype. CDR3: CASSLSVGAGTDTQYF. In DNA form, the CDR3 reads TGCGCCAGCAGCTTGTCTGTAGGGGCTGGCACAGATACGCAGTATTTT. V is TRBV5-1 and J is TRBJ2-3; TRBD1 is a possible D gene (5 bases). CDR3 length: 16 residues. Germline assignment: CDR1 SGHRS and CDR2 YFSETQ. V lost 1 base and J lost 1, with 13 bases in between.

As to this clonotype: A clone one base away is much larger, so this may be a read error. This chain links TRBV11-2 with TRBJ2-1; weak D call: TRBD1 (5 bases). The CDR3 consists of 16 residues. Germline values: CDR1 SGHAT, CDR2 FQNNGV. CDR3 bases: TGTGTCAGCAGCTTAGATAGGTTGCACCAGGGCGGTGAGCAGTTCTTC. It codes for CVSSLDRLHQGGEQFF.

The chain uses TRBV30 and TRBJ1-3, with D hard to call. CDR1 GTSNPN and CDR2 SVGIG come from the germline V gene (reference sequence). The CDR3 runs 13 residues. V was shortened by 2 bases and J by 1 base, with 6 bases between the two germline ends. The CDR3: CAWSMASGNTIYF. DNA of the CDR3: TGTGCCTGGAGTATGGCTTCTGGAAACACCATATATTTT.

This clonotype was counted many times. The rearrangement uses TRBV10-3 and TRBJ2-7, with TRBD2 identical over 14 bases. The CDR3 totals 14 residues. Germline V lookup: CDR1 ENHRY, CDR2 SYGVKD. Germline trimming cut 6 bases from V and 7 bases from J; bases unmatched to any gene: 5. CDR3 amino acids: CAISGTSGSWEQYF. The CDR3 DNA reads TGTGCCATCAGCGGGACTAGCGGGAGTTGGGAGCAGTACTTC.

This clonotype has just one count. The chain has TRBV11-2 and TRBJ1-1, with a tentative D call TRBD1 (5 bases). CDR1 and CDR2 (germline): SGHAT, FQNNGV. V dropped 8 bases and J dropped 4 bases, with 23 bases sitting between them. The CDR3 loop spans 16 amino acids. The CDR3 protein is CASGYPGRGVGTEAFF. The CDR3 nucleotides read TGTGCCAGCGGCTATCCGGGACGGGGGGTGGGCACTGAAGCTTTCTTT.

This clonotype was detected ten times or more. V gene TRBV10-3 combines with J gene TRBJ1-2; perhaps TRBD1 as D (5 bases). The germline V gene encodes CDR1 ENHRY and CDR2 SYGVKD. V was shortened by 7 bases and J by 2 bases, with 20 bases between the two germline ends. The CDR3 has 16 residues. CDR3 sequence: CAITGDGGAANYGYTF. The CDR3 DNA reads as TGTGCCATCACGGGAGATGGAGGGGCCGCCAACTATGGCTACACCTTC.

This clonotype was recorded many times. The rearrangement uses TRBV15 and TRBJ1-4; D is unclear. The CDR3 covers 17 residues. The V end lost 0 bases, the J end lost 4 bases, and 15 bases lay between the germline ends. Germline CDR1 LNHNV, CDR2 YYDKDF (reference sequence). The CDR3 nucleotides are TGTGCCACCAGCAGAGATCTTGGGAGTAGCTTTAATGAAAAACTGTTTTTT. Translation: CATSRDLGSSFNEKLFF.

This clonotype was detected a few times. This clone may be a read error of a much larger clone one base away. The CDR3 end shows no conserved phenylalanine or tryptophan, and so a read error is likely. The rearrangement uses TRBV3-1 and TRBJ1-1; D is uncertain. V was pared by 3 bases and J by 8 bases, with 10 bases between. This CDR3 is built from 12 residues. CDR1 and CDR2 (germline): LGHDT, YNNKEL (reference sequence). The CDR3 sequence is CASSHGPGEAFL. The CDR3 DNA follows: TGTGCCAGCAGCCACGGGCCAGGAGAAGCTTTCCTT.